This TCR beta chain was identified during a study of blood T cell repertoires in COVID-19. Original processing notes: Researchers report that nucleated cell counts were estimated from reference gene primer amplification. Method: immunoSEQ multiplex PCR; TCRdb's copy keeps in-frame clones and lacks some. V and J calls and clone size come straight from that table; D and trimming were deduced from the DNA. The data contain approximately 74,000 clones, approximately 90% of them singletons. The CDR3 totals 15 residues. V dropped 3 bases and J dropped 11; count of bases not matched to a gene: 10. CDR1 is KGHSH and CDR2 is LQKENI in the germline V gene.

The receptor was derived from a woman between 55 and 75 years old with active COVID-19. The chain employs TRBV18 and TRBJ1-6; TRBD1 matches at 7 bases. Input material: peripheral blood. CDR3 in DNA: TGTGCCAGCTCACCGATTGAAACGGACAGGACACCCCTCCACTTT. Translation: CASSPIETDRTPLHF.